Described below is a single T cell receptor beta chain sequence and its context. The data originate from a study of T cells in Graves' hyperthyroidism and ophthalmopathy. From germline, CDR1 is SGHRS and CDR2 YFSETQ. The trim removed 4 bases at V and 0 bases at J, leaving 4 bases unmatched. The CDR3 consists of 15 residues. From RNA transcripts, TCR beta CDR3 regions were amplified. Initially, a first-round RT-PCR of the TCR CDR3 employed the HTBI primer set. TCRdb ran MiXCR on the multiplex PCR reads and lists one entry per CDR3 protein. Counted here are about 250,000 distinct CDR3 sequences, roughly 15% occurring once; the ten biggest clones make up around 31%.

The material sequenced was blood. The TCR comes from a woman aged 45-59 years with Graves' hyperthyroidism that later progressed to Graves' ophthalmopathy. The chain links TRBV5-1 to TRBJ1-5; 7 bases map to TRBD1. The CDR3 sequence: CASSQGGNSNQPQHF. DNA of the CDR3: TGCGCCAGCAGCCAGGGGGGAAATAGCAATCAGCCCCAGCATTTT.